These 31 T cell receptor beta chains originate from one sample sequenced in a study of blood T cell repertoires in COVID-19. Using immunoSEQ multiplex PCR, the repertoire was profiled, and TCRdb retains in-frame clones only, with some absent. The data show 350,000 to 450,000 clones, roughly four fifths seen once. Sequencing input: PBMCs or T cells enriched from blood (not recorded which). The receptors shown here come from a woman aged 50 to 60 who had recovered from COVID-19.

This clone was seen a single time. This chain uses TRBV7-2 with TRBJ2-7, with 9 nucleotides matching TRBD2. CDR3 length: 14 amino acids. The germline V gene has CDR1 SGHTA and CDR2 FQGNSA. With V trimmed by 5 bases and J by 4 bases, 6 bases remained unmatched. CDR3 loop: CASSALAGFYEQYF. The CDR3 DNA reads TGTGCCAGCAGCGCTCTAGCGGGATTTTACGAGCAGTACTTC.

The chain is built from TRBV5-4 and TRBJ1-3; D might be TRBD1 (5 bases). The CDR3 consists of 15 residues. Trimming pared 4 bases from V and 3 bases from J, leaving 14 bases between. Germline V CDR1 and CDR2: SGHNT, YYREEE (reference sequence). The CDR3 here is CASSPDSGVGNTIYF. CDR3 in DNA: TGTGCCAGCAGCCCGGATTCGGGGGTTGGAAACACCATATATTTT.

V gene TRBV10-1 combines with J gene TRBJ1-2; unclear D gene. V lost 2 bases and J 0 bases, leaving 13 bases between the germline ends. The CDR3 totals 16 residues. Per the germline V gene, CDR1 is WNHNN and CDR2 is SYGVQD (reference sequence). CDR3 protein: CASSEGGVSSNYGYTF. The DNA for the CDR3 is TGCGCCAGCAGTGAGGGAGGCGTAAGCTCTAACTATGGCTACACCTTC.

The chain employs TRBV5-5 and TRBJ2-7; 7 nucleotides match TRBD2. J gave up 2 bases and V 0 bases, and 5 bases lay outside the gene matches. Looked up from germline, CDR1 is SGHKS and CDR2 is YYEKEE (reference sequence). The length of the CDR3 is 15 residues. DNA for the CDR3: TGTGCCAGCAGCTTGGGGGAGGGAGATACCTACGAGCAGTACTTC. It translates to CASSLGEGDTYEQYF.

This clone turned up a few times. The chain links TRBV7-2 to TRBJ1-2; the D is unclear. The CDR3 runs to 15 residues. CDR1 and CDR2 from the germline V gene are SGHTA and FQGNSA. Trimming took 0 bases from V and 2 from J, leaving 10 bases between them. This CDR3 reads CASSLARPDNYGYTF. CDR3 coding DNA: TGTGCCAGCAGCTTAGCGCGGCCAGACAACTATGGCTACACCTTC.

This chain links TRBV2 with TRBJ1-2; tentatively, D is TRBD1 (5 bases). Trimming removed 6 bases from V and 3 bases from J, with 8 bases in between. Germline V gene sequence: CDR1 SNHLY, CDR2 FYNNEI. This CDR3 has 12 amino acids. DNA for the CDR3: TGTGCCAGCAGGAAGACAGACTATGGCTACACCTTC. Its protein product is CASRKTDYGYTF.

The chain recombines TRBV19 with TRBJ2-5, with TRBD1 matching 7 bases. The junction had 10 bases not matched to a gene; V was cut back by 7 bases and J by 2 bases. The CDR3 is made up of 15 amino acids. From germline, CDR1 is LNHDA and CDR2 SQIVND (reference sequence). CDR3 loop: CASTPGSGGQETQYF. The CDR3 DNA is TGTGCCAGTACCCCCGGGTCAGGGGGACAAGAGACCCAGTACTTC.

A few counts support this clone. V usage is TRBV13 and J usage is TRBJ1-2; D call uncertain. Germline V CDR1 and CDR2: PRHDT, FYEKMQ (reference sequence). Trimming left V 5 bases short and J 8 bases short, with 3 bases between. This CDR3 has 9 amino acids. The CDR3 region has the DNA TGTGCCAGCAGCCCAGGCTACACCTTC. Amino acids: CASSPGYTF.

V and J are TRBV29-1 and TRBJ1-2; D is perhaps TRBD1 (5 bases). V lost 6 bases and J 3 bases, leaving 20 bases between the germline ends. The CDR3 extends over 15 amino acids. Looked up from germline, CDR1 is SQVTM and CDR2 is ANQGSEA. CDR3 in amino acids: CSVVGVGDTHYGYTF. CDR3 nucleotide sequence: TGCAGCGTCGTAGGGGTTGGCGATACCCACTATGGCTACACCTTC.

In DNA, the CDR3 is TGTGCCAGCAGTAATAACAGGGGGCGGAACACTGAAGCTTTCTTT. Translating gives CASSNNRGRNTEAFF. The chain recombines TRBV6-5 with TRBJ1-1; TRBD1 matches at 9 bases. The ends lost 5 bases at V and 1 base at J; junction bases unmatched: 5. The CDR3 extends over 15 amino acids. Germline CDR1 MNHEY, CDR2 SVGAGI.

This clone occurred once. The V and J genes are TRBV18 and TRBJ1-2; 10 positions match TRBD1. This CDR3 region has 15 residues. V was pared by 0 bases and J by 4 bases, with 2 bases of the junction left unmatched. In germline, CDR1 is KGHSH, CDR2 LQKENI. CDR3 sequence: CASSPPGTGVYGYTF. CDR3 nucleotide sequence: TGTGCCAGCTCACCACCCGGGACAGGGGTCTATGGCTACACCTTC.

The chain couples TRBV7-3 to TRBJ1-1; D may be TRBD1 (5 bases). Germline V CDR1 and CDR2: SGHTA, FQGTGA. The germline V and J ends were trimmed by 5 bases and 7 bases, with 14 bases remaining between them. This CDR3 comprises 13 residues. CDR3 nucleotide sequence: TGTGCCAGCAGCCCCACAGGTATTGGTGAAGCTTTCTTT. Amino acids: CASSPTGIGEAFF.

A remark on this clone: The sample holds other DNA sequences that translate to the same CDR3. V and J are TRBV6-5 and TRBJ1-5; tentatively, D is TRBD1 (5 bases). V shed 0 bases and J shed 4 bases, with 7 bases lying between them. Per germline, CDR1 MNHEY and CDR2 SVGAGI. The CDR3 runs 14 residues. CDR3 amino acids: CASSYSRGNQPQHF. The CDR3 region has the DNA TGTGCCAGCAGTTACTCGCGGGGGAATCAGCCCCAGCATTTT.

The genes are TRBV11-2 and TRBJ2-2, with TRBD1 matching 8 bases. Germline V CDR1 and CDR2: SGHAT, FQNNGV. This CDR3 has 14 amino acids. V gave up 5 bases and J gave up 5 bases; unmatched junction bases: 4. CDR3 residues: CASSRQGWTGELFF. The CDR3 DNA reads TGTGCCAGCAGCCGACAGGGGTGGACCGGGGAGCTGTTTTTT.

This clone was detected once. The chain joins TRBV27 to TRBJ2-2; D uncertain. Germline V gives CDR1 MNHEY, CDR2 SMNVEV (reference sequence). This CDR3 region has 15 residues. The V end lost 5 bases, the J end lost 0 bases, and 10 bases lay between the germline ends. CDR3 DNA: TGTGCCAGCAGTCCCCGGGTCGCGAACACCGGGGAGCTGTTTTTT. This encodes CASSPRVANTGELFF.

The chain is built from TRBV4-1 and TRBJ2-7; 7 positions match TRBD2. With 4 bases clipped from V and 5 bases from J, the junction kept 11 bases outside the gene matches. Germline assignment: CDR1 MGHRA and CDR2 YSYEKL. The CDR3 sequence is 15 residues long. The CDR3 nucleotides are TGCGCCAGCAGCCTCCGCGGGAGTTTAACGGACGAGCAGTACTTC. It encodes CASSLRGSLTDEQYF.

This chain links TRBV5-1 with TRBJ1-5, with a tentative D call TRBD1 (5 bases). The CDR3 has 17 amino acids. V lost 3 bases and J 6 bases, leaving 22 bases between the germline ends. Germline V gives CDR1 SGHRS, CDR2 YFSETQ. CDR3 loop: CASSSGPTGAPPQPQHF. CDR3 bases: TGCGCCAGCAGCTCCGGGCCAACTGGGGCCCCACCTCAGCCCCAGCATTTT.

The chain joins TRBV5-4 to TRBJ1-2; perhaps TRBD1 as D (5 bases). In germline, CDR1 is SGHNT, CDR2 YYREEE (reference sequence). Trimming removed 5 bases at V and 3 bases at J, with 14 bases between. This CDR3 is 14 amino acids long. The CDR3 is CASRPDREHYGYTF. The CDR3, as DNA: TGTGCCAGCAGACCTGACAGAGAGCACTATGGCTACACCTTC.

The chain employs TRBV5-1 and TRBJ1-3; D is perhaps TRBD1 (6 bases). The CDR3 is 15 residues long. Germline assignment: CDR1 SGHRS and CDR2 YFSETQ. Trimming stripped 0 bases from V and 4 bases from J, with 11 bases between. The CDR3 sequence: CASSLAGTIGNTIYF. The DNA for the CDR3 is TGCGCCAGCAGCTTGGCCGGGACAATAGGAAACACCATATATTTT.

V usage is TRBV19 and J usage is TRBJ2-1; TRBD1 agrees at 12 bases. The CDR3 length is 13 residues. Looked up from germline, CDR1 is LNHDA and CDR2 is SQIVND (reference sequence). After removal of 11 bases from V and 6 bases from J, the junction contained 5 bases not matched to a gene. In nucleotides, the CDR3 is TGTGCCGCCGGGGACAGGGGGCTCAATGAGCAGTTCTTC. Its translation is CAAGDRGLNEQFF.

The chain combines TRBV27 with TRBJ1-5, with TRBD1 identical over 7 bases. This CDR3 has 19 residues. J gave up 1 base and V 5 bases, and 17 bases lay outside the gene matches. The germline V gene has CDR1 MNHEY and CDR2 SMNVEV (reference sequence). The CDR3 DNA reads TGTGCCAGCAGTCTCATCGCCGGGACAGAGATGATAAGCAATCAGCCCCAGCATTTT. It yields the protein CASSLIAGTEMISNQPQHF.

This clone was observed a handful of times. Distinct nucleotide sequences in the sample also encode this CDR3. The gene calls are TRBV19 and TRBJ2-2; 8 nucleotides align to TRBD1. This CDR3 is 15 amino acids long. From germline, CDR1 is LNHDA and CDR2 SQIVND (reference sequence). The J segment lost 1 base and the V segment lost 4 bases, leaving 2 bases of the junction unmatched. The CDR3 nucleotides read TGTGCCAGTAGTAGACAGGGGCTGAACACCGGGGAGCTGTTTTTT. Amino acids: CASSRQGLNTGELFF.

The V gene is TRBV27, the J gene TRBJ2-7; 7 nucleotides align to TRBD2. V shed 2 bases and J 3 bases; nucleotides not matched to a gene: 1. CDR1 is MNHEY and CDR2 is SMNVEV in the germline V gene (reference sequence). The CDR3 length is 13 residues. CDR3 bases: TGTGCCAGCAGTTTAAGCGGGAACTACGAGCAGTACTTC. Its translation: CASSLSGNYEQYF.

The rearrangement links TRBV27 to TRBJ2-1, with TRBD2 matching over 15 bases. Trimming at V came to 2 bases and at J to 0 bases, leaving 5 bases not matched to a gene. The CDR3 has 19 residues. Germline CDR1 and CDR2: MNHEY and SMNVEV (reference sequence). CDR3 nucleotide sequence: TGTGCCAGCAGTTTAATGCGGACTAGCGGGGGGGGCTCCTACAATGAGCAGTTCTTC. Amino acid sequence: CASSLMRTSGGGSYNEQFF.

This clone was seen a single time. The chain employs TRBV6-2 or TRBV6-3 and TRBJ2-1, with TRBD1 identical over 7 bases. This CDR3 region has 16 residues. Germline CDR1 reads MNHEY; CDR2 reads SVGEGT. The V segment lost 2 bases and the J segment 6 bases; nucleotides outside the gene matches: 10. CDR3: CASSYPVGTALNEQFF. The CDR3 nucleotides are TGTGCCAGCAGTTACCCTGTTGGGACAGCACTCAATGAGCAGTTCTTC.

The chain employs TRBV20-1 and TRBJ1-6; unclear D gene. Trimming removed 3 bases at V and 0 bases at J, with 15 bases between. The germline V gene has CDR1 DFQATT and CDR2 SNEGSKA (reference sequence). CDR3 length: 17 residues. The CDR3 loop is CSASLLSGSSYNSPLHF. CDR3 bases: TGCAGTGCTAGTCTTCTTTCCGGGAGCTCCTATAATTCACCCCTCCACTTT.

This chain joins TRBV19 and TRBJ1-5; D gene ambiguous. V was cut by 4 bases and J by 1 base, with 8 bases left in between. The germline V gene encodes CDR1 LNHDA and CDR2 SQIVND (reference sequence). The CDR3 is 14 residues long. CDR3 in DNA: TGTGCCAGTAGTAGAAGTCAGAGCAATCAGCCCCAGCATTTT. It translates to CASSRSQSNQPQHF.

The chain has TRBV19 and TRBJ1-5; perhaps TRBD1 as D (6 bases). The CDR3 spans 14 residues. The germline V and J ends were trimmed by 3 bases and 8 bases, with 14 bases remaining between them. CDR1 is LNHDA and CDR2 is SQIVND in the germline V gene (reference sequence). The DNA for the CDR3 is TGTGCCAGTAGTATGCAGGGGCCCGCGAAGCCCCAGCATTTT. Protein: CASSMQGPAKPQHF.

The chain combines TRBV29-1 with TRBJ1-1; 8 bases align to TRBD1. CDR3 length equals 12 residues. Germline V gene data show CDR1 as SQVTM and CDR2 as ANQGSEA. The V gene end was trimmed by 2 bases and the J gene end by 6 bases; junction bases not matched to a gene: 2. The CDR3 DNA reads as TGCAGCGTTGAACAGGGGGCTCCTGAAGCTTTCTTT. This translates into CSVEQGAPEAFF.

The chain employs TRBV11-3 and TRBJ1-1; D is uncertain. Germline CDR1 and CDR2: SGHNT and YENEEA. Trimming stripped 6 bases from V and 3 bases from J, with 8 bases between. The CDR3 is 12 amino acids. In nucleotides, the CDR3 is TGTGCCAGCAGGAGGGATGACACTGAAGCTTTCTTT. This encodes CASRRDDTEAFF.

This clone appeared a few times. The V gene is TRBV7-9, the J gene TRBJ1-2, with D maybe TRBD1 (5 bases). There are 15 residues in the CDR3. Trimming stripped 1 base from V and 3 bases from J, with 12 bases between. CDR1 and CDR2 from the germline V gene are SEHNR and FQNEAQ (reference sequence). This chain's CDR3 is CASSLDRTRYYGYTF. CDR3 sequence (DNA): TGTGCCAGCAGCTTAGACAGGACTAGGTACTATGGCTACACCTTC.